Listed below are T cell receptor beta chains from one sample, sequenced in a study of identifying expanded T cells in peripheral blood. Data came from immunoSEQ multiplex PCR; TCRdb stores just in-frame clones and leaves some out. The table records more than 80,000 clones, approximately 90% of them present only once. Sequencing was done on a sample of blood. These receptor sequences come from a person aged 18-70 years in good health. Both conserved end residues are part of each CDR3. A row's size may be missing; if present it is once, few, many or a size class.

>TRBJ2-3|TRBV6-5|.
CASSYSRAETDTQYF
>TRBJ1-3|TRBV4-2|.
CASSQDGRGGAGNTIYF
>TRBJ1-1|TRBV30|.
CAWSRGTLYTEAFF
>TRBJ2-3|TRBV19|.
CATSTQGGDTQYF
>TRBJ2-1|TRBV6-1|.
CASSESSGGYNEQFF
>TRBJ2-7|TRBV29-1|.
CSVEEAGEVQYF
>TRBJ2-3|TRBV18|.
CASSPGQGSTDTQYF
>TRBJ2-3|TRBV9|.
CASSSGTSGSTDTQYF
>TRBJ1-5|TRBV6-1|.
CASGGQPQHF
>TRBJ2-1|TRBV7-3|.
CASSWSPDYNEQFF
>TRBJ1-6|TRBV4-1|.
CASSQGATGPQGSLHF
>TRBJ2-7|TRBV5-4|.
CASSLVRETGGELGIHEQYF
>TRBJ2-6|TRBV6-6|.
CASSARDTGANVLTF
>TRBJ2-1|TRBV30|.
CAWSEPGFNGVDEQFF
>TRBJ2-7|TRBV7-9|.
CASSPRASYEQYF
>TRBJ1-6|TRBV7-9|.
CASSLSTGVAESPLHF
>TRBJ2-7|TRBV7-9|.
CASSWISGTGGQRGYEQYF
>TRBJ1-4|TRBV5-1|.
CASSVQGELDEKLFF
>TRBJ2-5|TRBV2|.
CASSGVRHGGTQYF
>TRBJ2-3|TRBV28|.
CASSLLAGLVGTQDTQYF
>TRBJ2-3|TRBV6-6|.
CASSSRGDADTQYF
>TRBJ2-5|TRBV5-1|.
CASSFKDLETQYF
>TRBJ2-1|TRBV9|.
CASSVGLGLAGGPGYNEQFF
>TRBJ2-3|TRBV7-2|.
CASSLGTEADTQYF
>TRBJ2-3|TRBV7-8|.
CASSLGVRSTDTQYF
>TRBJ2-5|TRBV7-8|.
CASSPQGVQYF
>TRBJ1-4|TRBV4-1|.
CASSQLPGQGNEKLFF
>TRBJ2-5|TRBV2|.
CASREGVAETQYF
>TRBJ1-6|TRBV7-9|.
CASSFSSSTNSPLHF
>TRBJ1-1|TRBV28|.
CASRNNRGTNTEAFF
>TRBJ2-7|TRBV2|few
CASSAAAYEQYF
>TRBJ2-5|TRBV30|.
CAWSVGGNQETQYF
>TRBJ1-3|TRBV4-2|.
CASSQDFPGETGNTIYF
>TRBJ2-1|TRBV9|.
CASSRGLAGGDEQFF
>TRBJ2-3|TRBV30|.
CAWSGGNADTQYF
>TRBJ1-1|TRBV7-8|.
CASSFLFGNTEAFF
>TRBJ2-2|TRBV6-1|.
CASRIGNPGELFF
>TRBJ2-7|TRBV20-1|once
CSARAPYEQYF
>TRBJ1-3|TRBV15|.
CATSRAWGRGLGNTIYF
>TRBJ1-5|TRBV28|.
CASSLAGPTGSNQPQHF
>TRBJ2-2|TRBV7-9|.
CASSTETGYGTGELFF
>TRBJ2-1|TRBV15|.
CATSELAGGGNEQFF
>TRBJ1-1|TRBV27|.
CASRIQGRGDTEAFF
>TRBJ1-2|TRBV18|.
CASSTPGGHGGYTF
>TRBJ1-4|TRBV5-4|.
CASSYTGTGNEKLFF
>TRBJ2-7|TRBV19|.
CASTPAGGAYEQYF
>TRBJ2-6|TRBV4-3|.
CASSQDTSSTGANVLTF
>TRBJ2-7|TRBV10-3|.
CAISAPGLEYEQYF
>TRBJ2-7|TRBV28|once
CASSLAPGNPRDEQYF
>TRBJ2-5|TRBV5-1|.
CASSLVPSGGETQYF